The 23 T cell receptor beta chains given below trace back to one sample, sequenced in a study of shared clonotypes between healthy human individuals. Cells designated naive CD8 were CD45RO-negative and were positively selected for CCR7, with terminally differentiated effector memory CD45RA+ cells excluded. Here immunoSEQ multiplex PCR was the method, and the copy in TCRdb shows in-frame clones only, minus some. This table has 2 million to 2.5 million clones, over 85% appearing once. What was sequenced was naive CD8+ T cells sorted from blood. The receptors stem from a man in his late teens or twenties in good health.

The chain combines TRBV6-1 with TRBJ1-2, with D unclear. The CDR3 loop spans 13 amino acids. Germline V lookup: CDR1 MNHNS, CDR2 SASEGT. V was clipped by 1 base and J by 7 bases, with 10 bases between them. The CDR3 region is CASSEVDWGGYTF. The CDR3 DNA sequence: TGTGCCAGCAGTGAAGTGGATTGGGGTGGCTACACCTTC.

Comments on this clone: The sample carries other DNA sequences with the same CDR3. J is TRBJ1-1 and V is TRBV13; tentatively, D is TRBD1 (5 bases). Germline lookup yields CDR1 PRHDT and CDR2 FYEKMQ (reference sequence). The CDR3 totals 13 residues. The V end was cut by 5 bases, the J end by 5 bases, with 12 bases between. The CDR3 sequence is CASSPAGGTEAFF. DNA for the CDR3: TGTGCCAGCAGCCCGGCGGGGGGAACTGAAGCTTTCTTT.

The chain carries TRBV19 and TRBJ1-1; possibly TRBD1 for D (6 bases). The germline V and J ends were trimmed by 5 bases and 1 base, with 11 bases remaining between them. CDR3 length: 14 amino acids. CDR1 LNHDA and CDR2 SQIVND come from the germline V gene (reference sequence). The CDR3 region has the DNA TGTGCCAGTAGTTGGGCAGGGGAGAACACTGAAGCTTTCTTT. Amino acid sequence: CASSWAGENTEAFF.

The CDR3 DNA reads TGTGCCAGCAGCTTAGGCGGACAGGAGTACGAGCAGTACTTC. It is translated as CASSLGGQEYEQYF. V is TRBV7-8 and J is TRBJ2-7, with 7 bases aligning to TRBD1. Germline V gene lookup returns CDR1 SGHVS and CDR2 FQNEAQ. The CDR3 runs 14 residues. V gave up 1 base and J gave up 4 bases; unmatched junction bases: 4.

The V gene is TRBV27, the J gene TRBJ1-5, with D unclear. The V end lost 0 bases, the J end lost 9 bases, and 12 bases lay between the germline ends. Per germline, CDR1 MNHEY and CDR2 SMNVEV (reference sequence). The CDR3 sequence is 14 residues long. CDR3 coding DNA: TGTGCCAGCAGTTTATCGTCTGGCGGAAGGCCCCAGCATTTT. This codes for CASSLSSGGRPQHF.

The chain has TRBV7-8 and TRBJ1-1; 9 bases are a match to TRBD1. Germline-derived CDR1 and CDR2 are SGHVS and FQNEAQ. V gave up 5 bases and J gave up 4 bases; unmatched junction bases: 14. The CDR3 spans 17 residues. CDR3 amino acids: CASSPRYPGQGTTEAFF. CDR3 bases: TGTGCCAGCAGCCCACGCTACCCAGGACAGGGGACCACTGAAGCTTTCTTT.

The rearrangement links TRBV6-5 to TRBJ2-1; perhaps TRBD1 as D (5 bases). Trimming removed 2 bases from V and 2 bases from J, with 10 bases in between. This CDR3 is 15 amino acids long. CDR1 MNHEY and CDR2 SVGAGI come from the germline V gene. The CDR3 nucleotides read TGTGCCAGCAGTTACGCAGGGATGGCCTACAATGAGCAGTTCTTC. It translates to CASSYAGMAYNEQFF.

For this clone: The same CDR3 can be traced to other DNA sequences in this sample. The chain recombines TRBV7-9 with TRBJ2-7; 10 bases fit TRBD1. Germline V gene data show CDR1 as SEHNR and CDR2 as FQNEAQ (reference sequence). CDR3 length: 14 residues. The junction had 2 bases not matched to a gene; V was cut back by 1 base and J by 5 bases. As DNA, the CDR3 is TGTGCCAGCAGCTTAGGACAGGGGGCTGACGAGCAGTACTTC. It translates to CASSLGQGADEQYF.

The chain has TRBV7-9 and TRBJ2-2; the D gene is possibly TRBD2 (5 bases). Germline V gene data show CDR1 as SEHNR and CDR2 as FQNEAQ (reference sequence). The V and J ends lost 0 bases and 0 bases respectively, with 11 bases between them. The CDR3 spans 17 residues. CDR3 amino acids: CASSLARVLANTGELFF. CDR3 coding DNA: TGTGCCAGCAGCTTAGCGAGGGTCCTCGCGAACACCGGGGAGCTGTTTTTT. The full variable domain, with the rest looked up from reference TRBV7-9 and TRBJ2-2, is DTGVSQNPRHKITKRGQNVTFRCDPISEHNRLYWYRQTLGQGPEFLTYFQNEAQLEKSRLLSDRFSAERPKGSFSTLEIQRTEQGDSAMYLCASSLARVLANTGELFFGEGSRLTVL.

The chain combines TRBV9 with TRBJ1-2; D gene uncertain. V lost 3 bases and J lost 14, with 11 bases in between. The germline V gene has CDR1 SGDLS and CDR2 YYNGEE. This CDR3 is built from 10 residues. The chain's CDR3 is CASSGQARTF. In DNA, the CDR3 is TGTGCCAGCAGCGGCCAGGCTAGAACCTTC.

V and J are TRBV13 and TRBJ2-5; D is uncertain. CDR1 and CDR2 from the germline V gene are PRHDT and FYEKMQ (reference sequence). V dropped 1 base and J dropped 5 bases, with 8 bases sitting between them. The CDR3 is made up of 13 amino acids. CDR3: CASSLDGDETQYF. In DNA form, the CDR3 reads TGTGCCAGCAGCTTAGATGGAGACGAGACCCAGTACTTC.

In regard to this clone: A read error is possible here, since a much larger clone lies one base away. Different DNA sequences within this sample yield the same CDR3. CDR3 residues: CASSPGTSGAYEQYF. The DNA for the CDR3 is TGTGCCAGCAGCCCAGGGACTAGCGGGGCCTACGAGCAGTACTTC. The rearrangement links TRBV27 to TRBJ2-7; 13 positions agree with TRBD2. Germline CDR1 is MNHEY and CDR2 is SMNVEV (reference sequence). This CDR3 has 15 residues. J was trimmed by 2 bases and V by 6 bases; bases with no gene match: 4.

J is TRBJ2-2 and V is TRBV19; the match to TRBD2 covers 13 bases. The length of the CDR3 is 20 residues. The germline V gene encodes CDR1 LNHDA and CDR2 SQIVND (reference sequence). V lost 6 bases and J lost 2; bases outside the gene matches: 15. DNA for the CDR3: TGTGCCAGTAGATCCCATCGCATTGGACTAGCGGGGGATAACACCGGGGAGCTGTTTTTT. It yields the protein CASRSHRIGLAGDNTGELFF.

The chain is built from TRBV27 and TRBJ2-7, with D possibly TRBD1 on 7 matching bases. This CDR3 region has 15 residues. Germline-derived CDR1 and CDR2 are MNHEY and SMNVEV (reference sequence). The V end lost 5 bases, the J end lost 3 bases, and 17 bases lay between the germline ends. The CDR3 nucleotides read TGTGCCAGCAGTACGCGGGGACAGCGAATCTACGAGCAGTACTTC. It encodes CASSTRGQRIYEQYF.

V usage is TRBV6-4 and J usage is TRBJ2-1; the match to TRBD1 covers 7 bases. The CDR3 is made up of 17 amino acids. Germline lookup yields CDR1 MRHNA and CDR2 SNTAGT. V shed 3 bases, J shed 7 bases, and the junction held 15 bases outside the gene matches. The CDR3, as DNA: TGTGCCAGCAGTGAGTCGTTATTGGGACAGTTGGGAAATGAGCAGTTCTTC. Translating it yields CASSESLLGQLGNEQFF.

The chain has TRBV6-5 and TRBJ1-4; TRBD1 might be the D (5 bases). Germline values: CDR1 MNHEY, CDR2 SVGAGI. This CDR3 spans 15 amino acids. V lost 5 bases and J lost 2, with 12 bases in between. The CDR3 here is CASSPSRATNEKLFF. The CDR3 DNA sequence: TGTGCCAGCAGTCCTTCCAGGGCCACTAATGAAAAACTGTTTTTT.

V is TRBV30 and J is TRBJ1-1; 11 nucleotides align to TRBD1. Germline values: CDR1 GTSNPN, CDR2 SVGIG (reference sequence). The CDR3 has 16 residues. V was pared by 2 bases and J by 4 bases, with 9 bases of the junction left unmatched. The CDR3 nucleotides are TGTGCCTGGAGTAGTGGACAGGGGGCACTAGGCACTGAAGCTTTCTTT. Residues: CAWSSGQGALGTEAFF.

The chain uses TRBV6-1 and TRBJ2-3; tentative D call: TRBD1 (6 bases). This CDR3 region has 16 residues. The germline V and J ends were trimmed by 3 bases and 4 bases, with 17 bases remaining between them. Germline assignment: CDR1 MNHNS and CDR2 SASEGT. The CDR3 loop is CASSEDRDTNPDTQYF. As DNA, the CDR3 is TGTGCCAGCAGTGAGGACCGGGACACCAATCCAGATACGCAGTATTTT.

J is TRBJ2-5 and V is TRBV5-4; D ambiguous. Trimming removed 0 bases from V and 5 bases from J, with 8 bases in between. There are 13 residues in the CDR3. Germline-derived CDR1 and CDR2 are SGHNT and YYREEE (reference sequence). This chain's CDR3 is CASSLALSETQYF. CDR3 DNA sequence: TGTGCCAGCAGCTTGGCACTTTCGGAGACCCAGTACTTC. The full variable domain, completed using reference TRBV5-4 and TRBJ2-5, is ETGVTQSPTHLIKTRGQQVTLRCSSQSGHNTVSWYQQALGQGPQFIFQYYREEENGRGNFPPRFSGLQFPNYSSELNVNALELDDSALYLCASSLALSETQYFGPGTRLLVL.

The chain has TRBV5-6 and TRBJ2-7, with TRBD1 matching over 9 bases. CDR1 and CDR2 (germline): SGHDT, YYEEEE. The CDR3 spans 14 residues. The V segment lost 4 bases and the J segment 2 bases; nucleotides outside the gene matches: 4. CDR3 in DNA: TGTGCCAGCAGCACCGGGACAGGGACCTACGAGCAGTACTTC. It specifies CASSTGTGTYEQYF.

The J gene is TRBJ2-5, the V gene TRBV7-2; D perhaps matches TRBD1 (6 bases). V was shortened by 4 bases and J by 3 bases, with 12 bases between the two germline ends. Germline V gene lookup returns CDR1 SGHTA and CDR2 FQGNSA. The CDR3 length is 14 residues. The DNA of the CDR3 is TGTGCCAGCAGCTCCCCGGACAGAGAAGAGACCCAGTACTTC. This encodes CASSSPDREETQYF.

The chain couples TRBV28 to TRBJ1-3; D gene unclear. From germline, CDR1 is MDHEN and CDR2 SYDVKM. The CDR3 is made up of 16 amino acids. V lost 5 bases and J lost 8, with 22 bases in between. The CDR3 protein is CASSPLDGSTSHTIYF. CDR3 nucleotides: TGTGCCAGCAGTCCACTTGATGGGTCAACGTCGCACACCATATATTTT. Drawing the rest from reference TRBV28 and TRBJ1-3, the complete variable domain is DVKVTQSSRYLVKRTGEKVFLECVQDMDHENMFWYRQDPGLGLRLIYFSYDVKMKEKGDIPEGYSVSREKKERFSLILESASTNQTSMYLCASSPLDGSTSHTIYFGEGSWLTVV.

V and J are TRBV27 and TRBJ2-3; TRBD2 matches at 9 bases. Germline V CDR1 and CDR2: MNHEY, SMNVEV (reference sequence). The CDR3 runs to 16 residues. V dropped 1 base and J dropped 2; count of bases not matched to a gene: 4. CDR3: CASSLFSGGDTDTQYF. As DNA, the CDR3 is TGTGCCAGCAGTTTATTTAGCGGGGGAGACACAGATACGCAGTATTTT.